There are a few counts of the clone carrying this T cell receptor beta chain. Its antigen is not identified. This CDR3 spans 12 amino acids. Germline CDR1 DFQATT, CDR2 SNEGSKA (reference sequence). Trimming removed 5 bases from V and 4 bases from J, with 12 bases in between. Clinicians diagnosed patients from clinical symptoms, serum thyroxine and TRAb, thyroid ultrasound and orbital computed tomography. TCR beta CDR3 regions were amplified from RNA transcripts. RT-PCR in the first round (using the HTBI primer set) targeted the TCR CDR3. TCRdb analysed the multiplex PCR reads with MiXCR anew, one entry per CDR3 protein. The sample lists about 560,000 distinct CDR3 sequences, 16% occurring once. The sample originates from a study of T cells in Graves' hyperthyroidism and ophthalmopathy. Study information: Specimen type is peripheral blood, collected at initial diagnosis prior to any treatment.

Points from the study as a whole: Ophthalmopathy was identified by the model a median 6.5 months ahead of onset. The majority of expanded thyroid clonotypes above 0.001 also appeared in blood.

This clonotype was sampled from a woman between 18 and 29 years old with Graves' hyperthyroidism. J is TRBJ2-7 and V is TRBV20-1, with D perhaps matching TRBD1 (6 bases). The sample comprised blood. CDR3 residues: CSARRDNYEQYF. The CDR3 bases are TGCAGTGCTCGCCGGGACAATTACGAGCAGTACTTC.